Below, 26 T cell receptor beta chains from the same sample are listed, as sequenced in a study of blood T cell repertoires in COVID-19. The assay was immunoSEQ multiplex PCR, and TCRdb's table has in-frame clones only and misses some. The sample yields about 460,000 clones, about nine tenths seen once. The sample consisted of PBMCs or T cells enriched from blood (not recorded which). Receptors were obtained from a woman aged 55 to 70 who had recovered from COVID-19.

J is TRBJ1-4 and V is TRBV9; TRBD1 matches at 9 bases. The CDR3 contains 14 residues. The J segment lost 7 bases and the V segment lost 3 bases, leaving 4 bases of the junction unmatched. Germline V lookup: CDR1 SGDLS, CDR2 YYNGEE. In DNA, the CDR3 is TGTGCCAGCAGCGGGGGACAGGGTGTTGAAAAACTGTTTTTT. Its translation is CASSGGQGVEKLFF.

This chain uses TRBV3-1 (or the pseudogene TRBV3-2) with TRBJ1-1, with TRBD1 matching 8 bases. V was clipped by 6 bases and J by 6 bases; unmatched bases: 15. The germline V gene encodes CDR1 LGHDT and CDR2 YNNKEL (reference sequence). The CDR3 spans 16 residues. CDR3 sequence reads: CASSRVKTGGNAEAFF. In DNA form, the CDR3 reads TGTGCCAGCAGTCGAGTAAAAACAGGGGGAAACGCTGAAGCTTTCTTT.

As concerns this clone: This sample also contains other DNA sequences that code for the same CDR3. The V and J genes are TRBV24-1 and TRBJ1-2, with TRBD1 matching 8 bases. V shed 3 bases, J shed 4 bases, and the junction held 6 bases outside the gene matches. This CDR3 has 15 amino acids. Germline V lookup: CDR1 KGHDR, CDR2 SFDVKD. CDR3 sequence (DNA): TGTGCCACCAGTGATCCCGGACAGGGAGGCTATGGCTACACCTTC. It is translated as CATSDPGQGGYGYTF.

CDR3 DNA: TGTGCCAGCAGCCCCCCGGGACTGAATGAGCAGTTCTTC. It encodes CASSPPGLNEQFF. This chain links TRBV13 with TRBJ2-1; tentatively, D is TRBD2 (6 bases). V lost 5 bases and J 7 bases, leaving 12 bases between the germline ends. Germline V lookup: CDR1 PRHDT, CDR2 FYEKMQ (reference sequence). This CDR3 contains 13 residues.

This chain connects TRBV5-5 to TRBJ2-2; TRBD2 matches at 11 bases. The germline V gene has CDR1 SGHKS and CDR2 YYEKEE (reference sequence). The CDR3 is made up of 16 amino acids. J gave up 6 bases and V 4 bases, and 8 bases lay outside the gene matches. For the CDR3, the DNA is TGTGCCAGCAGCCGCGGTAATAGCGGGGGGGCCGGGGAGCTGTTTTTT. Protein sequence: CASSRGNSGGAGELFF.

DNA for the CDR3: TGTGCCAGCAGGCAGGGCCATGGGATCCATGATAGGGGGAATCAGCCCCAGCATTTT. Translation: CASRQGHGIHDRGNQPQHF. The chain combines TRBV2 with TRBJ1-5; a possible D gene is TRBD1 (6 bases). Germline V gene sequence: CDR1 SNHLY, CDR2 FYNNEI. Trimming cost V 6 bases and J 4 bases, with 28 bases left between them. The CDR3 runs to 19 residues.

The V call is TRBV27, the J call TRBJ1-6; no reliable D call. This CDR3 has 13 residues. The germline gives CDR1 MNHEY, CDR2 SMNVEV (reference sequence). Trimming cost V 8 bases and J 7 bases, with 12 bases left between them. In DNA, the CDR3 is TGTGCCAGCTGCTCCTCCGGGAATTCACCCCTCCACTTT. Translated, it gives CASCSSGNSPLHF.

This clone has a single count. This chain joins TRBV9 and TRBJ1-5; D uncertain. Trimming took off 4 bases at V and 11 bases at J, with 16 bases between the two ends. This CDR3 region has 13 residues. Germline-derived CDR1 and CDR2 are SGDLS and YYNGEE. The CDR3 protein is CASSSGPSTAQHF. CDR3 coding DNA: TGTGCCAGCAGCTCAGGTCCTTCCACGGCCCAGCATTTT.

The chain links TRBV11-2 to TRBJ1-1; TRBD1 matches at 8 bases. The CDR3 is 15 amino acids. Trimming took 5 bases from V and 1 from J; bases not matched to a gene: 6. The germline gives CDR1 SGHAT, CDR2 FQNNGV. Written as DNA, the CDR3 is TGTGCCAGCAGCCCACCTCAGGGGGCGAACACTGAAGCTTTCTTT. Its translation is CASSPPQGANTEAFF.

The table lists this clone with a count of one. This sequence joins TRBV5-1 and TRBJ2-7; tentative D call: TRBD1 (6 bases). V was clipped by 7 bases and J by 1 base, with 18 bases between them. There are 15 residues in the CDR3. Germline V lookup: CDR1 SGHRS, CDR2 YFSETQ. CDR3: CASGPPQGPSYEQYF. The DNA for the CDR3 is TGCGCCAGCGGCCCCCCCCAGGGGCCGTCCTACGAGCAGTACTTC.

The chain has TRBV10-2 and TRBJ1-4; D may be TRBD1 (5 bases). V was cut by 3 bases and J by 7 bases, with 12 bases left in between. CDR3 length: 14 amino acids. Germline CDR1 is WSHSY and CDR2 is SAAADI. The CDR3 is CASSDGGLGEKLFF. The CDR3 nucleotides read TGCGCCAGCAGTGACGGGGGTCTCGGTGAAAAACTGTTTTTT.

The gene calls are TRBV7-9 and TRBJ2-3, with 8 bases matching TRBD2. CDR3 length equals 15 residues. Per the germline V gene, CDR1 is SEHNR and CDR2 is FQNEAQ (reference sequence). The trim removed 4 bases at V and 3 bases at J, leaving 6 bases unmatched. The CDR3 region has the DNA TGTGCCAGCAGCTCTACGGGACTAGTGACAGATACGCAGTATTTT. It translates to CASSSTGLVTDTQYF.

J is TRBJ1-3 and V is TRBV7-2; weak D call: TRBD1 (6 bases). The CDR3 length is 13 residues. Trimming shortened V by 4 bases and J by 2 bases, and 6 bases separated the two germline ends. Per germline, CDR1 SGHTA and CDR2 FQGNSA. CDR3 protein: CASSSGAGNTIYF. DNA for the CDR3: TGTGCCAGCAGCTCAGGGGCTGGAAACACCATATATTTT.

The chain joins TRBV5-1 to TRBJ1-2; 12 bases agree with TRBD1. V shed 4 bases and J 2 bases; nucleotides not matched to a gene: 6. CDR3 length: 16 residues. The V gene's germline CDR1 is SGHRS and CDR2 YFSETQ. The CDR3: CASSTGTGGANYGYTF. The DNA of the CDR3 is TGCGCCAGCAGCACGGGGACAGGGGGCGCGAACTATGGCTACACCTTC.

The CDR3 DNA is TGCGCCAGCAGCCCCGGTTGGGGCTGGGGCAATCAGCCCCAGCATTTT. Protein: CASSPGWGWGNQPQHF. The genes are TRBV10-2 and TRBJ1-5, with D maybe TRBD1 (5 bases). V was trimmed by 6 bases and J by 2 bases, leaving 17 bases between them. The V gene's germline CDR1 is WSHSY and CDR2 SAAADI. The CDR3 is 16 residues long.

This chain joins TRBV5-4 and TRBJ1-4, with 7 bases lining up with TRBD1. CDR1 is SGHNT and CDR2 is YYREEE in the germline V gene (reference sequence). This CDR3 comprises 14 residues. V lost 4 bases, J lost 3 bases, and 3 bases stayed unmatched. The CDR3 reads CASSEGQSNEKLFF. CDR3 coding DNA: TGTGCCAGCAGCGAGGGACAGTCTAATGAAAAACTGTTTTTT.

This rearrangement joins TRBV25-1 to TRBJ1-1; D is possibly TRBD1 (5 bases). Trimming shortened V by 5 bases and J by 4 bases, and 14 bases separated the two germline ends. The germline CDR1 and CDR2 sequences are MGHDK and SYGVNS. The CDR3 sequence is 14 residues long. In DNA, the CDR3 is TGTGCCAGCAGTACCCCCGGGGGTGGCACTGAAGCTTTCTTT. Amino acid sequence: CASSTPGGGTEAFF.

The rearrangement uses TRBV30 and TRBJ1-2, with no clear D. The CDR3 spans 13 residues. Germline loops: CDR1 GTSNPN, CDR2 SVGIG (reference sequence). Trimming took 4 bases from V and 4 from J, leaving 13 bases between them. In nucleotides, the CDR3 is TGTGCCTGGACACTATTTACGGGCTATGGCTACACCTTC. The encoded protein is CAWTLFTGYGYTF.

V and J are TRBV19 and TRBJ2-7; 8 bases agree with TRBD1. The CDR3 consists of 14 residues. Trimming cost V 4 bases and J 4 bases; bases outside gene matches: 6. Germline CDR1 LNHDA, CDR2 SQIVND (reference sequence). Written as DNA, the CDR3 is TGTGCCAGTAGTAACGGACAGGGTCGTTACGAGCAGTACTTC. Its protein is CASSNGQGRYEQYF.

This chain links TRBV29-1 with TRBJ1-1; 7 nucleotides align to TRBD1. The CDR3 has 11 residues. Germline lookup yields CDR1 SQVTM and CDR2 ANQGSEA. The V and J ends lost 8 bases and 5 bases, in that order; junction bases with no gene match: 5. CDR3 residues: CSLRQGTEAFF. Here the CDR3 DNA reads TGCAGCCTCCGACAGGGTACTGAAGCTTTCTTT.

The chain couples TRBV2 to TRBJ1-5; 7 positions match TRBD1. V lost 6 bases to trimming and J lost 6 bases; unmatched junction nucleotides: 8. The germline CDR1 and CDR2 sequences are SNHLY and FYNNEI. The CDR3 has 14 amino acids. CDR3 bases: TGTGCCAGCAGGGGACAGAGCATATCTCAGCCCCAGCATTTT. Its protein is CASRGQSISQPQHF.

DNA of the CDR3: TGTGCCAGCAGTGAATTGACAGTCAATCAGCCCCAGCATTTT. It encodes CASSELTVNQPQHF. The chain recombines TRBV6-1 with TRBJ1-5; D may be TRBD1 (5 bases). V dropped 2 bases and J dropped 3 bases, with 8 bases sitting between them. The CDR3 length is 14 residues. Germline values: CDR1 MNHNS, CDR2 SASEGT.

The table lists this clone with a count of one. The chain combines TRBV5-1 with TRBJ1-2, with D maybe TRBD1 (5 bases). This CDR3 comprises 14 residues. Trimming removed 0 bases at V and 6 bases at J, with 12 bases between. CDR1 and CDR2 from the germline V gene are SGHRS and YFSETQ. The CDR3 loop reads CASSLDHPRDGYTF. As DNA, the CDR3 is TGCGCCAGCAGCTTGGATCACCCCAGGGATGGCTACACCTTC. Combining the CDR3 with reference TRBV5-1 and TRBJ1-2 gives the whole variable domain KAGVTQTPRYLIKTRGQQVTLSCSPISGHRSVSWYQQTPGQGLQFLFEYFSETQRNKGNFPGRFSGRQFSNSRSEMNVSTLELGDSALYLCASSLDHPRDGYTFGSGTRLTVV.

The rearrangement links TRBV5-4 to TRBJ2-7; 9 bases align to TRBD2. Per the germline V gene, CDR1 is SGHNT and CDR2 is YYREEE (reference sequence). This CDR3 is 12 amino acids long. The ends lost 5 bases at V and 11 bases at J; junction bases unmatched: 8. The CDR3 DNA sequence: TGTGCCAGCAGTTCGAGCGGGGGGCTTAAGTACGTC. Its translation: CASSSSGGLKYV.

The chain uses TRBV6-6 and TRBJ1-5; D gene ambiguous. Germline lookup yields CDR1 MNHNY and CDR2 SVGAGI (reference sequence). The CDR3 has 13 residues. Trimming cost V 8 bases and J 0 bases, with 8 bases left between them. Here the CDR3 reads CASFRDSNQPQHF. The DNA for the CDR3 is TGTGCCAGCTTCCGAGATAGCAATCAGCCCCAGCATTTT.

The table lists this clone with a count of one. The V and J genes are TRBV5-1 and TRBJ1-1, with 8 nucleotides matching TRBD1. J was trimmed by 6 bases and V by 2 bases; bases with no gene match: 3. Germline V gene lookup returns CDR1 SGHRS and CDR2 YFSETQ. The CDR3 length is 13 residues. CDR3 nucleotide sequence: TGCGCCAGCAGCTTCGGACAGGGACCTGAAGCTTTCTTT. Protein sequence: CASSFGQGPEAFF.